The 26 T cell receptor beta chains in this list originate from one sample, sequenced in a study of radiotherapy plus CTLA-4 blockade in lung cancer. TCRdb keeps only in-frame clones here, not all; method: immunoSEQ multiplex PCR. The table has 49,000 or so clones, 65% to 85% seen once; the top ten hold roughly 8%. The sample was peripheral blood, taken from a patient treated with radiotherapy plus ipilimumab. The receptors were sampled from a human donor with non-small cell lung cancer who had stable disease on radiotherapy plus ipilimumab.

The rearrangement uses TRBV14 and TRBJ1-2; D remains unclear. Trimming removed 4 bases at V and 4 bases at J, with 16 bases between. This CDR3 spans 15 amino acids. The germline V gene encodes CDR1 SGHDN and CDR2 FVKESK. The CDR3 bases are TGTGCCAGCAGCCTCCTCGGGGAGGATGGCTATGGCTACACCTTC. Translation gives CASSLLGEDGYGYTF. Using reference TRBV14 and TRBJ1-2 for the parts outside the CDR3, the full variable domain is EAGVTQFPSHSVIEKGQTVTLRCDPISGHDNLYWYRRVMGKEIKFLLHFVKESKQDESGMPNNRFLAERTGGTYSTLKVQPAELEDSGVYFCASSLLGEDGYGYTFGSGTRLTVV.

The rearrangement links TRBV7-9 to TRBJ1-2, with 8 bases fitting TRBD1. This CDR3 has 13 residues. V was pared by 4 bases and J by 6 bases, with 4 bases of the junction left unmatched. Germline loops: CDR1 SEHNR, CDR2 FQNEAQ (reference sequence). CDR3 sequence reads: CASSSQGANGYTF. CDR3 coding DNA: TGTGCCAGCAGCTCCCAGGGGGCGAATGGCTACACCTTC.

The chain joins TRBV5-1 to TRBJ2-4; no firm D call. CDR3 length equals 15 residues. The germline V gene encodes CDR1 SGHRS and CDR2 YFSETQ. With 2 bases removed from V and 3 bases from J, the gap between germline ends came to 12 bases. Written as DNA, the CDR3 is TGCGCCAGCAGCTTAAACGAGTTCGGCAAAAACATTCAGTACTTC. Translated, it gives CASSLNEFGKNIQYF.

The chain couples TRBV6-5 to TRBJ1-2, with D tentatively TRBD1 (6 bases). This CDR3 is built from 11 residues. Germline CDR1 is MNHEY and CDR2 is SVGAGI. The V end lost 6 bases, the J end lost 8 bases, and 10 bases lay between the germline ends. CDR3 sequence reads: CASSQGHGYTF. CDR3 DNA sequence: TGTGCCAGCAGCCAGGGACACGGCTACACCTTC.

V gene TRBV10-2 combines with J gene TRBJ1-1; D call uncertain. Germline V gene sequence: CDR1 WSHSY, CDR2 SAAADI. The CDR3 is made up of 13 amino acids. Between the trimmed V and J ends, which lost 0 bases and 4 bases, there was a span of 6 bases. CDR3: CASSESIGTEAFF. CDR3 sequence (DNA): TGCGCCAGCAGTGAGTCGATCGGCACTGAAGCTTTCTTT.

This clone has just a few counts. The chain has TRBV27 and TRBJ1-5; possibly TRBD1 for D (6 bases). The germline CDR1 and CDR2 sequences are MNHEY and SMNVEV (reference sequence). CDR3 length equals 14 residues. The V end was cut by 7 bases, the J end by 1 base, with 11 bases between. The DNA of the CDR3 is TGTGCCAGCATACAGGGTCAAAGCAATCAGCCCCAGCATTTT. This codes for CASIQGQSNQPQHF.

The rearrangement uses TRBV11-1 and TRBJ1-2, with 7 bases identical to TRBD1. Germline CDR1 is SGHAT and CDR2 is FQDESV (reference sequence). J was trimmed by 6 bases and V by 1 base; bases with no gene match: 5. The CDR3 runs 14 residues. The CDR3 DNA follows: TGTGCCAGCAGCTTAGAGAGGACAGGAAATGGCTACACCTTC. Encoded protein: CASSLERTGNGYTF.

This clone was seen more than once but under ten times. The CDR3 region has the DNA TGCAGCGTAGTGCACCATCTGACAGGGAGTGGCTACACCTTC. Its protein product is CSVVHHLTGSGYTF. The chain employs TRBV29-1 and TRBJ1-2, with 7 bases lining up with TRBD1. The germline V gene encodes CDR1 SQVTM and CDR2 ANQGSEA. V trimming: 6 bases; J trimming: 7 bases; junction bases outside the gene matches: 14. The CDR3 spans 14 residues.

This sequence joins TRBV9 and TRBJ1-2; 9 bases line up with TRBD1. The CDR3 runs 15 residues. Germline V gene lookup returns CDR1 SGDLS and CDR2 YYNGEE. Trimming cost V 0 bases and J 2 bases; bases outside gene matches: 2. The DNA of the CDR3 is TGTGCCAGCAGCGTAGGGGGACAGGGAAACTATGGCTACACCTTC. Protein: CASSVGGQGNYGYTF.

V usage is TRBV9 and J usage is TRBJ2-3; 11 bases match TRBD2. The CDR3 has 18 amino acids. The junction had 6 bases not matched to a gene; V was cut back by 0 bases and J by 0 bases. Germline values: CDR1 SGDLS, CDR2 YYNGEE. The CDR3, as DNA: TGTGCCAGCAGCGTAGGGGTAGCGGGGGGGCCTAGCACAGATACGCAGTATTTT. Residues: CASSVGVAGGPSTDTQYF.

The chain combines TRBV6-5 with TRBJ1-1, with D perhaps matching TRBD1 (5 bases). Per germline, CDR1 MNHEY and CDR2 SVGAGI. V was trimmed by 5 bases and J by 5 bases, leaving 12 bases between them. The length of the CDR3 is 13 residues. This CDR3 is CASSGFRETEAFF. The CDR3 nucleotides are TGTGCCAGCAGTGGATTCAGGGAAACTGAAGCTTTCTTT.

Ten or more counts support this clone. V is TRBV6-5 and J is TRBJ1-2; TRBD1 is a possible D gene (5 bases). Trimming cost V 6 bases and J 3 bases, with 14 bases left between them. Germline CDR1 reads MNHEY; CDR2 reads SVGAGI. This CDR3 region has 14 residues. The CDR3 here is CASSPGGAYYGYTF. The DNA of the CDR3 is TGTGCCAGCAGCCCCGGAGGGGCCTACTATGGCTACACCTTC.

This chain connects TRBV19 to TRBJ1-2; D unclear. CDR1 is LNHDA, CDR2 SQIVND, per germline (reference sequence). Between the trimmed V and J ends, which lost 3 bases and 8 bases, there was a span of 13 bases. The CDR3 has 13 residues. The CDR3 DNA reads TGTGCCAGTAGTATCCGGCAGGCAGGAGGCTACACCTTC. Translating it yields CASSIRQAGGYTF.

V gene TRBV5-1 combines with J gene TRBJ1-1; 10 bases line up with TRBD1. CDR1 and CDR2 (germline): SGHRS, YFSETQ. Losses at the gene ends were 7 bases for V and 4 bases for J; bases not matched to a gene: 4. The CDR3 is 13 residues long. The CDR3 loop is CASGWTGGTEAFF. The CDR3 region has the DNA TGCGCCAGCGGCTGGACAGGGGGCACTGAAGCTTTCTTT.

The chain recombines TRBV5-8 with TRBJ2-1, with 8 bases lining up with TRBD1. The CDR3 totals 15 residues. The germline gives CDR1 SGHTS, CDR2 YDEGEE. Trimming cost V 2 bases and J 7 bases; bases outside gene matches: 8. The CDR3 DNA sequence: TGTGCCAGCAGCTTTAGGACAGGGTTATTAAATGAGCAGTTCTTC. It encodes CASSFRTGLLNEQFF. The full variable domain, in which reference TRBV5-8 and TRBJ2-1 provide the parts outside the CDR3, is EAGVTQSPTHLIKTRGQQATLRCSPISGHTSVYWYQQALGLGLQFLLWYDEGEERNRGNFPPRFSGRQFPNYSSELNVNALELEDSALYLCASSFRTGLLNEQFFGPGTRLTVL.

This chain joins TRBV7-3 and TRBJ2-1; D is ambiguous. The germline V and J ends were trimmed by 4 bases and 7 bases, with 14 bases remaining between them. This CDR3 is built from 14 residues. The germline V gene encodes CDR1 SGHTA and CDR2 FQGTGA. The CDR3 spells CASSSTSLGNEQFF. The CDR3 region has the DNA TGTGCCAGCAGCTCGACCTCTCTGGGGAATGAGCAGTTCTTC.

The V and J genes are TRBV11-2 and TRBJ1-2; D might be TRBD1 (6 bases). The germline V and J ends were trimmed by 0 bases and 5 bases, with 10 bases remaining between them. CDR3 length equals 14 residues. Germline CDR1 reads SGHAT; CDR2 reads FQNNGV. The CDR3 DNA reads TGTGCCAGCAGCTTAGAAACAGGGAGGTATGGCTACACCTTC. Its protein is CASSLETGRYGYTF.

This clone has more than one count but fewer than ten. The rearrangement joins TRBV19 to TRBJ1-5; 11 bases line up with TRBD1. J lost 5 bases, V lost 10 bases, and 7 bases had no gene match. Germline values: CDR1 LNHDA, CDR2 SQIVND (reference sequence). This CDR3 is built from 14 residues. The CDR3: CATSDRGRDQPQHF. The CDR3 DNA is TGTGCCACCTCGGACAGGGGGCGCGATCAGCCCCAGCATTTT.

This clone was seen only a few times. The CDR3 coding sequence is TGCGCCAGCAGCCCCCAGACAGTCTCCGGCAATGAGCAGTTCTTC. Translated, it gives CASSPQTVSGNEQFF. This sequence joins TRBV5-1 and TRBJ2-1, with D possibly matching TRBD1 (5 bases). Germline assignment: CDR1 SGHRS and CDR2 YFSETQ. The CDR3 spans 15 residues. V was pared by 4 bases and J by 6 bases, with 17 bases between.

This chain joins TRBV6-5 and TRBJ1-2, with 7 bases that match TRBD1. The CDR3 has 13 residues. Losses at the gene ends were 2 bases for V and 4 bases for J; bases not matched to a gene: 1. The V gene's germline CDR1 is MNHEY and CDR2 SVGAGI. CDR3 sequence (DNA): TGTGCCAGCAGTTACAGGGACAGCTATGGCTACACCTTC. As protein: CASSYRDSYGYTF.

This sequence joins TRBV18 and TRBJ1-3; possible D gene TRBD1, 6 bases. V lost 4 bases to trimming and J lost 0 bases, with 7 bases between them. The CDR3 sequence is 14 residues long. From germline, CDR1 is KGHSH and CDR2 LQKENI. The CDR3 sequence is CASSRGHSGNTIYF. The CDR3 region has the DNA TGTGCCAGCTCACGGGGGCACTCTGGAAACACCATATATTTT.

The V call is TRBV10-1, the J call TRBJ1-2; TRBD1 might be the D (5 bases). Between the trimmed V and J ends, which lost 3 bases and 4 bases, there was a span of 9 bases. This CDR3 is 13 amino acids long. CDR1 and CDR2 (germline): WNHNN, SYGVQD (reference sequence). The CDR3 DNA sequence: TGCGCCAGCAGTGAAGGGACGCCCTATGGCTACACCTTC. Translated: CASSEGTPYGYTF.

This clone was seen only once. J is TRBJ1-1 and V is TRBV6-1, with D possibly matching TRBD1 (6 bases). V lost 0 bases and J lost 4, with 15 bases in between. This CDR3 is 16 amino acids long. The germline V gene has CDR1 MNHNS and CDR2 SASEGT. DNA of the CDR3: TGTGCCAGCAGTGAAGCCACAGGGAGGATGGTCACTGAAGCTTTCTTT. This sequence encodes CASSEATGRMVTEAFF.

Notes on this clone: Other DNA sequences of this sample code for an identical CDR3. V usage is TRBV10-1 and J usage is TRBJ2-3; D is possibly TRBD2 (5 bases). CDR3 size: 12 residues. Germline CDR1 and CDR2: WNHNN and SYGVQD (reference sequence). V lost 2 bases and J 5 bases, leaving 5 bases between the germline ends. Written as DNA, the CDR3 is TGCGCCAGCAGTGAGCGGGGAGATACGCAGTATTTT. It yields the protein CASSERGDTQYF.

The chain carries TRBV6-5 and TRBJ2-7; 12 nucleotides agree with TRBD2. Per the germline V gene, CDR1 is MNHEY and CDR2 is SVGAGI. V was pared by 5 bases and J by 8 bases, with 4 bases of the junction left unmatched. This CDR3 has 13 residues. The CDR3 region is CASSHLAGGQQYV. Here the CDR3 DNA reads TGTGCCAGCAGTCACCTAGCGGGGGGGCAGCAGTACGTC.

The chain joins TRBV18 to TRBJ2-3; 7 nucleotides align to TRBD1. Germline CDR1 and CDR2: KGHSH and LQKENI. The CDR3 has 16 amino acids. The V gene end was trimmed by 3 bases and the J gene end by 0 bases; junction bases not matched to a gene: 6. The CDR3 region has the DNA TGTGCCAGCTCACCCTCCGAAGGGGGCAGCACAGATACGCAGTATTTT. This sequence encodes CASSPSEGGSTDTQYF. Supplemented by reference TRBV18 and TRBJ2-3, the full variable domain reads NAGVMQNPRHLVRRRGQEARLRCSPMKGHSHVYWYRQLPEEGLKFMVYLQKENIIDESGMPKERFSAEFPKEGPSILRIQQVVRGDSAAYFCASSPSEGGSTDTQYFGPGTRLTVL.